These T cell receptor beta chains were read from a single sample in a study of cytomegalovirus exposure and HLA in healthy donors. Libraries were prepared by immunoSEQ multiplex PCR; TCRdb keeps only in-frame clonotypes and omits some of them. The table lists 150,000 to 200,000 clones, about 81% of them singletons, with 1.2% in the top ten. Material: PBMCs. The receptors stem from a woman aged 25 to 39 in good health and CMV-seronegative. The CDR3 runs from the conserved cysteine through the conserved F or W. Fields, in order: J gene, V gene, D gene, clone size, CDR3 DNA, CDR3 protein. A D gene is named only where the DNA matches it firmly. The size of a clone is reported for some rows only, either as once, few or many, or as a class for expanded clones.

j_call: TRBJ2-2
v_call: TRBV6-5
d_call: -
clone_size: -
cdr3_nt: TGTGCCAGCAGTTACTCTGCGACAGCGAACACCGGGGAGCTGTTTTTT
cdr3_aa: CASSYSATANTGELFF

j_call: TRBJ2-2
v_call: TRBV9
d_call: -
clone_size: -
cdr3_nt: TGTGCCAGCAGCCCCCGGACAGATACCGGGGAGCTGTTTTTT
cdr3_aa: CASSPRTDTGELFF

j_call: TRBJ2-3
v_call: TRBV11-2
d_call: TRBD2
clone_size: -
cdr3_nt: TGTGCCAGCAGCTTTCGGCTAGCGGGGGCGCCCACAGATACGCAGTATTTT
cdr3_aa: CASSFRLAGAPTDTQYF

j_call: TRBJ1-2
v_call: TRBV6-5
d_call: TRBD1
clone_size: few
cdr3_nt: TGTGCCAGCAGTTCCTACAGGGGATGGGGCTACACCTTC
cdr3_aa: CASSSYRGWGYTF

j_call: TRBJ2-1
v_call: TRBV29-1
d_call: TRBD1
clone_size: -
cdr3_nt: TGCAGCGTTGCGTCCAGCAGGGGGCTTCGGAATGAGCAGTTCTTC
cdr3_aa: CSVASSRGLRNEQFF

j_call: TRBJ1-6
v_call: TRBV28
d_call: -
clone_size: -
cdr3_nt: TGTGCCGGTCGGGACACCTATAATTCACCCCTCCACTTT
cdr3_aa: CAGRDTYNSPLHF

j_call: TRBJ2-7
v_call: TRBV5-8
d_call: -
clone_size: once
cdr3_nt: TGTGCCAGCAGCTACAGGGTAGTACCCTACGAGCAGTACTTC
cdr3_aa: CASSYRVVPYEQYF

j_call: TRBJ1-2
v_call: TRBV7-8
d_call: TRBD1
clone_size: -
cdr3_nt: TGTGCCAGCAGCTTGTCGGGACAGGGGGCGTATGGCTACACCTTC
cdr3_aa: CASSLSGQGAYGYTF

j_call: TRBJ2-2
v_call: TRBV7-6
d_call: -
clone_size: -
cdr3_nt: TGTGCCAGCAGCTTAACGGGAGCCGGGGAGCTGTTTTTT
cdr3_aa: CASSLTGAGELFF

j_call: TRBJ2-5
v_call: TRBV5-1
d_call: TRBD1
clone_size: -
cdr3_nt: TGCGCCAGTGGGACAGGGATTTTTGTCCAAGAGACCCAGTACTTC
cdr3_aa: CASGTGIFVQETQYF

j_call: TRBJ2-1
v_call: TRBV12-5
d_call: TRBD2
clone_size: -
cdr3_nt: TGTGCTAGTGGTTTGGCACTAGCGGGGGGCCACAATGAGCAGTTCTTC
cdr3_aa: CASGLALAGGHNEQFF

j_call: TRBJ1-1
v_call: TRBV6-1
d_call: -
clone_size: -
cdr3_nt: TGTGCCAGCGGGACCGCCCTCACAGGGATCACTGAAGCTTTCTTT
cdr3_aa: CASGTALTGITEAFF

j_call: TRBJ1-1
v_call: TRBV6-5
d_call: -
clone_size: -
cdr3_nt: TGTGCCAGCAGTTACGGGGCCTTAAACACTGAAGCTTTCTTT
cdr3_aa: CASSYGALNTEAFF

j_call: TRBJ2-3
v_call: TRBV29-1
d_call: TRBD2
clone_size: -
cdr3_nt: TGCAGCGTTGAAGATACAGCGGGAGTTGTTACAGATACGCAGTATTTT
cdr3_aa: CSVEDTAGVVTDTQYF

j_call: TRBJ2-7
v_call: TRBV5-1
d_call: TRBD1
clone_size: -
cdr3_nt: TGCGCCAGCAGCTCGGGACAGGGTAATCCCTTCGAGCAGTACTTC
cdr3_aa: CASSSGQGNPFEQYF

j_call: TRBJ1-6
v_call: TRBV5-4
d_call: -
clone_size: -
cdr3_nt: TGTGCCAGCAGCTTCGCAGTCTATAATTCACCCCTCCACTTT
cdr3_aa: CASSFAVYNSPLHF

j_call: TRBJ2-2
v_call: TRBV27
d_call: -
clone_size: -
cdr3_nt: TGTGCCAGCAGTTTTCGGGGGACGAACACCGGGGAGCTGTTTTTT
cdr3_aa: CASSFRGTNTGELFF

j_call: TRBJ2-3
v_call: TRBV5-1
d_call: -
clone_size: -
cdr3_nt: TGCGCCAGCAGCTTTTTAGACAGGTCTGGCACAGATACGCAGTATTTT
cdr3_aa: CASSFLDRSGTDTQYF

j_call: TRBJ2-5
v_call: TRBV5-1
d_call: -
clone_size: -
cdr3_nt: TGCGCCAGCAGCTTACCCACAGGGTCGCGGACCCAGTACTTC
cdr3_aa: CASSLPTGSRTQYF

j_call: TRBJ1-1
v_call: TRBV5-4
d_call: -
clone_size: -
cdr3_nt: TGTGCCAGCAGCTTGTCGGTAGGACAACCGAACACTGAAGCTTTCTTT
cdr3_aa: CASSLSVGQPNTEAFF

j_call: TRBJ2-7
v_call: TRBV6-1
d_call: -
clone_size: -
cdr3_nt: TGTGCCAGCAGTGAAGCCCACCCCGGGAGCTTCTCCTACGAGCAGTACTTC
cdr3_aa: CASSEAHPGSFSYEQYF

j_call: TRBJ1-3
v_call: TRBV15
d_call: -
clone_size: -
cdr3_nt: TGTGCCACCAGCAAACAGGTCTCTGGAAACACCATATATTTT
cdr3_aa: CATSKQVSGNTIYF

j_call: TRBJ1-2
v_call: TRBV6-1
d_call: -
clone_size: once
cdr3_nt: TGTGCCAGCAGTGGCCCCGGGGGATATGCGATTTTTGGCTACACCTTC
cdr3_aa: CASSGPGGYAIFGYTF

j_call: TRBJ2-4
v_call: TRBV15
d_call: TRBD2
clone_size: once
cdr3_nt: TGTGCCACCAGCAGAGGGGTTAGGCTAGCGGGGGGTCTTGACATTCAGTACTTC
cdr3_aa: CATSRGVRLAGGLDIQYF

j_call: TRBJ2-3
v_call: TRBV11-2
d_call: -
clone_size: -
cdr3_nt: TGTGCCAGCAGCTTCGGGACATTCACAGATACGCAGTATTTT
cdr3_aa: CASSFGTFTDTQYF

j_call: TRBJ2-7
v_call: TRBV27
d_call: TRBD2
clone_size: once
cdr3_nt: TGTGCCAGCGCAGGACTAGCGGGGGCTCGGGAGCAGTACTTC
cdr3_aa: CASAGLAGAREQYF

j_call: TRBJ2-7
v_call: TRBV28
d_call: TRBD1
clone_size: -
cdr3_nt: TGTGCCAGCAGTTTAATAGGGACAGGGTACTCCTACGAGCAGTACTTC
cdr3_aa: CASSLIGTGYSYEQYF